This TCR beta chain stems from a study of shared clonotypes between healthy human individuals. It was CD45RO-negative cells, positively selected for CCR7, that made up naive CD8 cells, with terminally differentiated effector memory CD45RA+ cells excluded. Deletions cut 2 bases from V and 5 bases from J, with 9 bases between. There are 13 residues in the CDR3. The germline V gene has CDR1 MNHEY and CDR2 SMNVEV (reference sequence). Here immunoSEQ multiplex PCR was the method, and the copy in TCRdb shows in-frame clones only, minus some. This table has roughly 2,000,000 clones, around 93% appearing once.

The clonotype originates from a man aged 18 to 29 in good health. Some clones in this sample may be carry-over from other donors' samples. The rearrangement uses TRBV27 and TRBJ1-2; D unclear. Sequenced material: naive CD8+ T cells from PBMCs. The CDR3 sequence: CASSLESGYGYTF. The CDR3 DNA reads as TGTGCCAGCAGTTTAGAGTCGGGTTATGGCTACACCTTC.